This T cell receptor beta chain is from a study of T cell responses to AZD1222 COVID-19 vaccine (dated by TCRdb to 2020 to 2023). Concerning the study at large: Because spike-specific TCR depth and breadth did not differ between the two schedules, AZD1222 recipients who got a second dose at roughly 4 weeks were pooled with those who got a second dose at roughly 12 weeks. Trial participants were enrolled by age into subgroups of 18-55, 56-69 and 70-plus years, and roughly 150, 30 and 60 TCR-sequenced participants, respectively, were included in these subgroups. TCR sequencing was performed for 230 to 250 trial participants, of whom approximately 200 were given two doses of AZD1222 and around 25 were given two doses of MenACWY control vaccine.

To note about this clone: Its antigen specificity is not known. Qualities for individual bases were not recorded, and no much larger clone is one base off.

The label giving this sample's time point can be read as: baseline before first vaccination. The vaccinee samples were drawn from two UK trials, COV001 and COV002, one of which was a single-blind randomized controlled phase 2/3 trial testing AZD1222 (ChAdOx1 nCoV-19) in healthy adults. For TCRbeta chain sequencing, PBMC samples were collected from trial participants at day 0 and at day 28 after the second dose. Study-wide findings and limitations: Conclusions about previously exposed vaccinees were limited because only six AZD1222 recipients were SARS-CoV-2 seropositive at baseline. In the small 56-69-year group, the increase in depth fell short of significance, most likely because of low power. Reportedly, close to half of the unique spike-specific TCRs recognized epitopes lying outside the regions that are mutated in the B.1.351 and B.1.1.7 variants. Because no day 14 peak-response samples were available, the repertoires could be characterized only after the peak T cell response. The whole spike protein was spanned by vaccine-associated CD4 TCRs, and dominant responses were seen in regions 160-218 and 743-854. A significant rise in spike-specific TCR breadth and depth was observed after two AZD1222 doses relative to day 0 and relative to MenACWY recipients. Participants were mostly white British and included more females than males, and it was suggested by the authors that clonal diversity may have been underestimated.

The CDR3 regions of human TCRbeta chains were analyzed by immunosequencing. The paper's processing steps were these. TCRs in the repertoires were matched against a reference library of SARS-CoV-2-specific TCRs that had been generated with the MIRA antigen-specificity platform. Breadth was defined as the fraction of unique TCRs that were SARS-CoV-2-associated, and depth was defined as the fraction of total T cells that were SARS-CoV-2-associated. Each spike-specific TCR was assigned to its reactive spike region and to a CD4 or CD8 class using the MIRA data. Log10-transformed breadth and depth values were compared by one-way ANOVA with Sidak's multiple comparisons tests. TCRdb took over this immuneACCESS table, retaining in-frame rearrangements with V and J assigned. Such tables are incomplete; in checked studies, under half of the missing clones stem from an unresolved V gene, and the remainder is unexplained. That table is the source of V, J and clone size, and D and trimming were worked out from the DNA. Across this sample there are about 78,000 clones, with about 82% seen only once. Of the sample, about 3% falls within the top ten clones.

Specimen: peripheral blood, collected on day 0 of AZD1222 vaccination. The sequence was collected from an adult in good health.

In nucleotides, the sequence is TGTGCCAGCAGTTCCTTACCCGGACCCTACGAGCAGTACTTC. Translated, this is CASSSLPGPYEQYF. This chain is built from TRBV6-5 and TRBJ2-7, with the D gene too uncertain to name. Reading the germline V gene gives CDR1 MNHEY and CDR2 SVGAGI. Counted from cysteine to phenylalanine, this CDR3 has 14 amino acids. The read is trimmed to its CDR3 DNA, 42 bases read in frame from base 1. V lost 4 bases and J lost 2 bases; the stretch between them is 12 bases long.